Below, one TCR beta chain is given with its context. Its antigen target is currently unknown. At one of its ends the junction is not consistent with the germline gene, which may arise from a read error. This sample is drawn from a study of OX40 agonist ivuxolimab in advanced cancers. Looking at the study overall: Ivuxolimab was a fully human IgG2 agonistic monoclonal antibody targeting the costimulatory receptor OX40 (CD134). Intravenous ivuxolimab was administered to patients every 2 weeks at six dose levels: 0.01, 0.1, 0.3, 1.5, 3 and 10 mg/kg. Peripheral TCRbeta sequencing was intended to test whether TCR sequence diversity was altered and clonal T-cell expansion was caused by ivuxolimab. Among the roughly 50 dose-escalation patients, some 20 had hepatocellular carcinoma, 15 or so melanoma, 9 renal cell carcinoma and 9 head and neck cancer. Patients were allowed to have had prior anti-PD-1, anti-PD-L1 or anti-CTLA-4 therapy, and 40% of the dose-escalation patients had previously received checkpoint inhibitors. The paper describes the monotherapy dose-escalation part (N of about 50 patients) of the phase I trial of ivuxolimab. In the dose-escalation cohort, 75% to 85% of patients were male, and the mean age was around 65 years with a range of roughly 23 to 90. Partial responses were achieved by three dose-escalation patients, of whom one had hepatocellular carcinoma and two had cutaneous melanoma.

To sequence the TCRbeta CDR3 region, genomic DNA was isolated from the sorted cells. TCRbeta CDR3 regions were sequenced using the immunoSEQ Assay. TCRdb stores this immuneACCESS table with in-frame sequences only. Part of the clones is absent; in the studies checked, under half of the shortfall reflects unresolved V genes, and no reason is known for the rest. This sample gives approximately 11,000 clones in total; 86% of them show up just once. The ten biggest clones cover around 29% of the sample. The trial excluded patients who had a history of autoimmune disease or were on systemic immunosuppression. In every dose cohort, peripheral blood was drawn for TCR sequencing at baseline, cycle 4 day 1, and cycle 7 day 1. Samples were obtained from an open-label, multicenter, first-in-human phase I dose-escalation trial of ivuxolimab. The trial enrolled adults with locally advanced or metastatic head and neck squamous cell, hepatocellular, melanoma or renal cell carcinoma. Before TCR sequencing, CD4+ T cells and CD8+ T cells were sorted from peripheral blood as separate populations.

What the authors observed across the whole study: At doses of 0.1 to 3.0 mg/kg, clonal expansion of both CD4+ and CD8+ blood T cells was observed from baseline to week 6. After ivuxolimab, CD8+ T cells had more expanded clones than CD4+ T cells on average. Low levels of normalized T-cell clonal expansion were also seen in some patients who did not respond. The antigen specificity of the clonally expanded peripheral T cells was not determined. Partial responders in the 0.1-3.0 mg/kg groups had among the lowest normalized peripheral clonal expansion, especially among CD8+ T cells.

From the germline V gene, CDR1 is SGHVS and CDR2 is FQNEAQ. The CDR3 contains 14 residues, cysteine and phenylalanine counted. Solely the CDR3 DNA is kept, with 42 bases framed from the first base. The sequence derives from an adult with an advanced solid tumor such as melanoma, head and neck, liver or kidney cancer. Specimen: CD4+ or CD8+ T cells sorted from blood, collected in a trial of the OX40 agonist ivuxolimab. The chain is assembled from TRBV7-8 and TRBJ2-3, and possibly TRBD2, on 6 matching bases. The CDR3 reads as follows: CASSLADDTDTQYF. DNA sequence: TGTGCCAGCAGTTTAGCGGATGACACAGATACGCAGTATTTT.